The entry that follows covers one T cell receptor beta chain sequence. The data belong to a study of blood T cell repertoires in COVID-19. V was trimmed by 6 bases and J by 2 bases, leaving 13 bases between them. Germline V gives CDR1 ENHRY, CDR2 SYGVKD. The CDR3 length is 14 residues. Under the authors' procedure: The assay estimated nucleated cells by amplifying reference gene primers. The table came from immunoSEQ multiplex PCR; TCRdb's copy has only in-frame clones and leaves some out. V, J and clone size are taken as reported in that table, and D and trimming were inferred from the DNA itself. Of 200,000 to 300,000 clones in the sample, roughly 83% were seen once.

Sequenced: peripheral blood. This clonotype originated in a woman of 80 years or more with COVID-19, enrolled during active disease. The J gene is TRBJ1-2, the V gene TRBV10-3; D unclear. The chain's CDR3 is CAISADMINYGYTF. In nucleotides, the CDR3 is TGTGCCATCAGCGCCGACATGATAAACTATGGCTACACCTTC.